This TCR beta chain was captured by sequencing in a study of blood T cell repertoires in COVID-19. The method was immunoSEQ multiplex PCR; TCRdb's version includes in-frame clones alone and lacks a portion of them. The sample has fewer than 200,000 clones, 80% to 90% seen once. The germline CDR1 and CDR2 sequences are SNHLY and FYNNEI. CDR3 length equals 11 residues. Trimming left V 7 bases short and J 6 bases short, with 9 bases between. The receptor was isolated from a man younger than 35 who had recovered from COVID-19. The gene calls are TRBV2 and TRBJ1-1, with D hard to call. The specimen sequenced was peripheral blood. Here the CDR3 DNA reads TGTGCCAGCAACTACGCCGCTGAAGCTTTCTTT. It translates to CASNYAAEAFF.